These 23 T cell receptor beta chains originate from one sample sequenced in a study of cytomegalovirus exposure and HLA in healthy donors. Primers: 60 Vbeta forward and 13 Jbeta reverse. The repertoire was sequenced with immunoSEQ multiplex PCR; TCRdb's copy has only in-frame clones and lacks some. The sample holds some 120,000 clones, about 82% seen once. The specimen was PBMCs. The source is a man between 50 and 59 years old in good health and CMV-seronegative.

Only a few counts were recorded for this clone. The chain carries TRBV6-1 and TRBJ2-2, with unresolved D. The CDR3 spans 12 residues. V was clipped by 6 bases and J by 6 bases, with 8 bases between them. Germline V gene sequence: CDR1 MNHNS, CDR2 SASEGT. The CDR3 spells CASSRVPGELFF. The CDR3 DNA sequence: TGTGCCAGCAGCCGAGTCCCCGGGGAGCTGTTTTTT.

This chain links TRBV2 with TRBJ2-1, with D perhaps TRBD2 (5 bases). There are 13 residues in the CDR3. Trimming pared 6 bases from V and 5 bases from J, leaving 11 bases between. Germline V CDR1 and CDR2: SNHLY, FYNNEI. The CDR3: CASRNGLNNEQFF. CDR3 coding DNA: TGTGCCAGCAGGAATGGACTCAACAATGAGCAGTTCTTC.

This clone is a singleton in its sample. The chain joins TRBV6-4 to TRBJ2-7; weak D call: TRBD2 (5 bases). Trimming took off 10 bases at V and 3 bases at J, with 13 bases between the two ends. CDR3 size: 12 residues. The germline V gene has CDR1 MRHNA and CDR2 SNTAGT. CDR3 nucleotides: TGTGCCACAATACGAGGGCTCTACGAGCAGTACGTC. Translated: CATIRGLYEQYV.

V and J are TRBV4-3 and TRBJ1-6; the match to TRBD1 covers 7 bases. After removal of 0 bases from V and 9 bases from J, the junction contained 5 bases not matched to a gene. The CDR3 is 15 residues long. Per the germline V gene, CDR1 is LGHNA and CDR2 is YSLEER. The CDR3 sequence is CASSQEAQGSSPLHF. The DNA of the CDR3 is TGCGCCAGCAGCCAAGAAGCACAGGGGAGTTCACCCCTCCACTTT.

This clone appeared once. The CDR3 reads CASSSRTGYGYEQYV. For the CDR3, the DNA is TGTGCCAGCAGCTCTCGGACAGGGTACGGCTACGAGCAGTACGTC. The gene calls are TRBV28 and TRBJ2-7; 8 bases fit TRBD1. Germline CDR1 and CDR2: MDHEN and SYDVKM. The CDR3 extends over 15 amino acids. V shed 6 bases, J shed 3 bases, and the junction held 10 bases outside the gene matches.

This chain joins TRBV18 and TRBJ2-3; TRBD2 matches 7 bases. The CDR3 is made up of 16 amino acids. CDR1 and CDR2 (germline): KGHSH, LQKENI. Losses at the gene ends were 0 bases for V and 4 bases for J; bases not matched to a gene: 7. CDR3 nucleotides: TGTGCCAGCTCACCACCTTCGCGGGGGACCCCAGATACGCAGTATTTT. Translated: CASSPPSRGTPDTQYF.

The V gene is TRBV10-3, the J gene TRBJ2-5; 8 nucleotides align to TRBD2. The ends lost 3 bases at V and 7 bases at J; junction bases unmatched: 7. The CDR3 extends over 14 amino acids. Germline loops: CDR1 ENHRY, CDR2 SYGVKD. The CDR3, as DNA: TGTGCCATCAGTGAAGGTAGCGGGGATGGGACCCAGTACTTC. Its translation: CAISEGSGDGTQYF.

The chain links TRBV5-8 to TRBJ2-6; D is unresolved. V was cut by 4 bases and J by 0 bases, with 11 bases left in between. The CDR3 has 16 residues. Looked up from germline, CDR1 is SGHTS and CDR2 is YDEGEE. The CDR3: CASSARSGSGANVLTF. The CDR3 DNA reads TGTGCCAGCAGCGCACGCTCAGGCTCTGGGGCCAACGTCCTGACTTTC.

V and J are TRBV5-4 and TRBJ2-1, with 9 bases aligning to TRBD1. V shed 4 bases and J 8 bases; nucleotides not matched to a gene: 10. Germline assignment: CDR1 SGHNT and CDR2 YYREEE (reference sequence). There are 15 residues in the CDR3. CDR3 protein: CASSLGTGFNDEQFF. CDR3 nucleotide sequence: TGTGCCAGCAGCCTTGGGACAGGGTTTAACGATGAGCAGTTCTTC.

The CDR3 DNA reads as TGCGCCAGCAGCCGTCCCAGCGGGAACACAGATACGCAGTATTTT. Translation gives CASSRPSGNTDTQYF. The chain recombines TRBV4-1 with TRBJ2-3, with TRBD2 matching 7 bases. The CDR3 extends over 15 amino acids. Losses at the gene ends were 4 bases for V and 2 bases for J; bases not matched to a gene: 6. Germline loops: CDR1 MGHRA, CDR2 YSYEKL.

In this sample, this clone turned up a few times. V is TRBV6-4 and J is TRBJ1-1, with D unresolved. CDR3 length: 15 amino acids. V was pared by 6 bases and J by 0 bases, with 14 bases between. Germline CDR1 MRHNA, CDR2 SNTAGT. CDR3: CASRALHVMNTEAFF. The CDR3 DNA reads TGTGCCAGCAGAGCCCTCCACGTTATGAACACTGAAGCTTTCTTT.

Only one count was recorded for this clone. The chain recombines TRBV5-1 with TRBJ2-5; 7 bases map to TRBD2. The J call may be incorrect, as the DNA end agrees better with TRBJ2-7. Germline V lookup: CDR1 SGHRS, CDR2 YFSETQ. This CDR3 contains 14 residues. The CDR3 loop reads CASSWDYPTYEQYF. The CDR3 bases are TGCGCCAGCAGCTGGGACTACCCTACCTACGAGCAGTACTTC.

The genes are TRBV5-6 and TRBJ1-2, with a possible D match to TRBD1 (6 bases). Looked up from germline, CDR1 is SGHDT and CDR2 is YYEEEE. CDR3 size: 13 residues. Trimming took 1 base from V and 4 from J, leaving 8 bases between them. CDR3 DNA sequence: TGTGCCAGCAGCTTGCCAGGGGTCTATGGCTACACCTTC. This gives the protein CASSLPGVYGYTF.

CDR3 DNA sequence: TGCAGCGTTTTAAATCCTAGCGGGGGGCACGCAGATACGCAGTATTTT. Its protein product is CSVLNPSGGHADTQYF. V and J are TRBV29-1 and TRBJ2-3; 11 positions match TRBD2. The CDR3 extends over 16 amino acids. The V gene end was trimmed by 5 bases and the J gene end by 4 bases; junction bases not matched to a gene: 11. Germline lookup yields CDR1 SQVTM and CDR2 ANQGSEA.

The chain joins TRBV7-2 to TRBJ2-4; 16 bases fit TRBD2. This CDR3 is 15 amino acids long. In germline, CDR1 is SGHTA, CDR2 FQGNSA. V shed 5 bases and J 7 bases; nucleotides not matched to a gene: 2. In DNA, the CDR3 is TGTGCCAGCAGCCCGGGACTAGCGGGGGGGAACATTCAGTACTTC. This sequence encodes CASSPGLAGGNIQYF.

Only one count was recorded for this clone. DNA for the CDR3: TGTGCCAGCAGTGTAGGCGGAGAACTATGGACTAGCACAGATACGCAGTATTTT. Protein: CASSVGGELWTSTDTQYF. The V and J genes are TRBV2 and TRBJ2-3; weak D call: TRBD2 (5 bases). Per the germline V gene, CDR1 is SNHLY and CDR2 is FYNNEI. Trimming cost V 4 bases and J 0 bases, with 20 bases left between them. This CDR3 has 18 amino acids.

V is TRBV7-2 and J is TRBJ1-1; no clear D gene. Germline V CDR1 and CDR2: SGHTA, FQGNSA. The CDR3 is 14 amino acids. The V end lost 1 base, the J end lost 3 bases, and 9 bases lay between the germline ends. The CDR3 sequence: CASSLGASYTEAFF. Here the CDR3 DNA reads TGTGCCAGCAGCTTAGGGGCGTCTTACACTGAAGCTTTCTTT.

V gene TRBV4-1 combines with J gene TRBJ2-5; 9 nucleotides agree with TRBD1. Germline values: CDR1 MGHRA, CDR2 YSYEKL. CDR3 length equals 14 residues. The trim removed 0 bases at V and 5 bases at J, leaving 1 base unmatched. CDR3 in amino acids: CASSQEGTGETQYF. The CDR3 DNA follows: TGCGCCAGCAGCCAAGAAGGGACAGGGGAGACCCAGTACTTC.

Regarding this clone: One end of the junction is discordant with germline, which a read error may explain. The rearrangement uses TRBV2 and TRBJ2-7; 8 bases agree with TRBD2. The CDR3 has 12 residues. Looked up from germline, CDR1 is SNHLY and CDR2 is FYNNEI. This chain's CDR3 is CASSPPLSGENF. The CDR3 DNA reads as TGTGCCAGCAGTCCTCCGCTTAGCGGGGAGAACTTC.

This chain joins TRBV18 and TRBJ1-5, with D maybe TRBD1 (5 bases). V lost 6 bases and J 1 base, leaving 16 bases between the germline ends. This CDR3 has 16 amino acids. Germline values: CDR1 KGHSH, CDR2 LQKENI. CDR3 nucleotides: TGTGCCAGCTCTCGGGACCAAGGAGGGAGCAATCAGCCCCAGCATTTT. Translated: CASSRDQGGSNQPQHF.

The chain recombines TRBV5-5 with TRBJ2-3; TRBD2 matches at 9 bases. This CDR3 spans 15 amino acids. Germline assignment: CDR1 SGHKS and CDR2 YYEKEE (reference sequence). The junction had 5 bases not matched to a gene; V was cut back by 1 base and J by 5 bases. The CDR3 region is CASSLLLAGVDTQYF. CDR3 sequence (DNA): TGTGCCAGCAGCTTGTTGTTAGCGGGGGTAGATACGCAGTATTTT.

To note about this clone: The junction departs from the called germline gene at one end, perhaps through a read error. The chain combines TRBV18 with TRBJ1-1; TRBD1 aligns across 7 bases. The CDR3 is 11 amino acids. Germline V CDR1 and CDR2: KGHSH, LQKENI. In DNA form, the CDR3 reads TGTGCCAGCTCACCTCGACAGGGACTCCTGTTT. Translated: CASSPRQGLLF.

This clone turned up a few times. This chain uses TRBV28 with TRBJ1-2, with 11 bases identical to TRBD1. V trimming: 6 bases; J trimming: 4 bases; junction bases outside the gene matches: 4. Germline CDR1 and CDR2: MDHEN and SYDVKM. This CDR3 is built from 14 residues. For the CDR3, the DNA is TGTGCCAGCAGCGGACAGGGGGCCTTCTATGGCTACACCTTC. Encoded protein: CASSGQGAFYGYTF.